What follows are 12 T cell receptor beta chains derived from one specimen sequenced in a study of patients and donors after allogeneic stem cell transplantation. TCRdb passed the RT-PCR reads through MiXCR, listing each CDR3 protein once. Here the sample spans fewer than 180,000 distinct CDR3 sequences, about a third being singletons. Sequenced input: blood, either unsorted or a sorted T cell fraction (not recorded which). These receptors were obtained from a human donor who was either an allogeneic HSCT recipient or a stem cell or donor lymphocyte infusion donor (not recorded which). It is not recorded whose cells these are; they may come from a transplant donor.

The chain joins TRBV29-1 to TRBJ2-2, with D possibly matching TRBD1 (5 bases). CDR3 length: 12 amino acids. The germline V gene encodes CDR1 SQVTM and CDR2 ANQGSEA. CDR3 region: CVGQPNTGELFF. In DNA form, the CDR3 reads TGCGTGGGGCAGCCGAACACCGGGGAGCTGTTTTTT.

The V call is TRBV29-1, the J call TRBJ2-1; D is undetermined. This CDR3 comprises 16 residues. Germline lookup yields CDR1 SQVTM and CDR2 ANQGSEA. Trimming cost V 0 bases and J 4 bases, with 16 bases left between them. The CDR3 region is CSVEDLPNPGYNEQFF. Written as DNA, the CDR3 is TGCAGCGTTGAAGATCTTCCTAACCCTGGGTACAATGAGCAGTTCTTC.

The chain uses TRBV15 and TRBJ2-2; D ambiguous. The germline gives CDR1 LNHNV, CDR2 YYDKDF (reference sequence). CDR3 length: 15 amino acids. V lost 4 bases and J 9 bases, leaving 18 bases between the germline ends. The CDR3 region has the DNA TGTGCCACCAGCAAAAAGCCGGACCGTTCCTGGGAGCTGTTTTTT. Protein product: CATSKKPDRSWELFF.

This clonotype was counted at least ten times. The rearrangement joins TRBV6-5 to TRBJ1-1; D is ambiguous. CDR1 is MNHEY and CDR2 is SVGAGI in the germline V gene. The ends were cut back, 0 bases at V and 1 base at J, with 9 bases in the middle. This CDR3 comprises 15 residues. CDR3 DNA sequence: TGTGCCAGCAGTTACTCAGGCAGCCCGAACACTGAAGCTTTCTTT. It is translated as CASSYSGSPNTEAFF.

V and J are TRBV4-3 and TRBJ2-3, with D possibly matching TRBD2 (5 bases). The germline CDR1 and CDR2 sequences are LGHNA and YSLEER. The CDR3 runs to 17 residues. V dropped 0 bases and J dropped 0 bases, with 13 bases sitting between them. The CDR3 DNA is TGCGCCAGCAGCCAAGAGGCGGGCAGTTGGAGCACAGATACGCAGTATTTT. Amino acid sequence: CASSQEAGSWSTDTQYF.

V is TRBV9 and J is TRBJ1-1, with D possibly being TRBD1 (5 bases). This CDR3 is built from 15 residues. Germline V gene data show CDR1 as SGDLS and CDR2 as YYNGEE. Trimming shortened V by 3 bases and J by 2 bases, and 14 bases separated the two germline ends. This CDR3 is CASSAERGINTEAFF. The CDR3 DNA is TGTGCCAGCAGCGCCGAACGGGGCATTAACACTGAAGCTTTCTTT.

The J gene is TRBJ1-5, the V gene TRBV27; D call uncertain. CDR3 length equals 15 residues. Trimming took 2 bases from V and 0 from J, leaving 8 bases between them. Germline CDR1 and CDR2: MNHEY and SMNVEV (reference sequence). The CDR3 DNA is TGTGCCAGCAGTTTAAACGGCCATAGCAATCAGCCCCAGCATTTT. Translated: CASSLNGHSNQPQHF.

In this sample, this clonotype turned up many times. The DNA for the CDR3 is TGTGCTAGTGGTTCCGATTCCGGGACAGGGAGTTATGGCTACACCTTC. Encoded protein: CASGSDSGTGSYGYTF. This chain uses TRBV12-5 with TRBJ1-2; 9 bases map to TRBD1. Trimming at V came to 4 bases and at J to 5 bases, leaving 11 bases not matched to a gene. Germline CDR1 is LGHNT and CDR2 is FRNRAP. The CDR3 consists of 16 residues.

This clonotype was observed at least ten times. The chain links TRBV28 to TRBJ1-6, with 7 nucleotides matching TRBD1. Germline V lookup: CDR1 MDHEN, CDR2 SYDVKM. This CDR3 contains 14 residues. V lost 6 bases, J lost 6 bases, and 5 bases stayed unmatched. The CDR3 reads CASSSGQANSPLHF. The CDR3 coding sequence is TGTGCCAGCAGCTCCGGACAGGCTAATTCACCCCTCCACTTT.

V is TRBV27 and J is TRBJ1-5, with 7 bases aligning to TRBD1. The junction had 10 bases not matched to a gene; V was cut back by 6 bases and J by 8 bases. Germline V gives CDR1 MNHEY, CDR2 SMNVEV (reference sequence). This CDR3 is 14 amino acids long. In nucleotides, the CDR3 is TGTGCCAGCAGGGTTGGAGCAGGGGGGAAGCCCCAGCATTTT. This codes for CASRVGAGGKPQHF.

There are a few counts of this clonotype. The chain recombines TRBV12-3 or TRBV12-4 with TRBJ1-1; D remains ambiguous. Trimming took off 2 bases at V and 10 bases at J, with 8 bases between the two ends. The length of the CDR3 is 11 residues. CDR3 bases: TGTGCCAGCAGTTTATCGGGATCAGCTTTCTTT. Encoded protein: CASSLSGSAFF.

The chain employs TRBV7-2 and TRBJ1-3; D gene unclear. From germline, CDR1 is SGHTA and CDR2 FQGNSA. The CDR3 has 15 amino acids. Trimming took off 3 bases at V and 4 bases at J, with 13 bases between the two ends. The CDR3 here is CASSLFSSLGNTIYF. For the CDR3, the DNA is TGTGCCAGCAGCTTGTTCTCCTCTCTCGGAAACACCATATATTTT.